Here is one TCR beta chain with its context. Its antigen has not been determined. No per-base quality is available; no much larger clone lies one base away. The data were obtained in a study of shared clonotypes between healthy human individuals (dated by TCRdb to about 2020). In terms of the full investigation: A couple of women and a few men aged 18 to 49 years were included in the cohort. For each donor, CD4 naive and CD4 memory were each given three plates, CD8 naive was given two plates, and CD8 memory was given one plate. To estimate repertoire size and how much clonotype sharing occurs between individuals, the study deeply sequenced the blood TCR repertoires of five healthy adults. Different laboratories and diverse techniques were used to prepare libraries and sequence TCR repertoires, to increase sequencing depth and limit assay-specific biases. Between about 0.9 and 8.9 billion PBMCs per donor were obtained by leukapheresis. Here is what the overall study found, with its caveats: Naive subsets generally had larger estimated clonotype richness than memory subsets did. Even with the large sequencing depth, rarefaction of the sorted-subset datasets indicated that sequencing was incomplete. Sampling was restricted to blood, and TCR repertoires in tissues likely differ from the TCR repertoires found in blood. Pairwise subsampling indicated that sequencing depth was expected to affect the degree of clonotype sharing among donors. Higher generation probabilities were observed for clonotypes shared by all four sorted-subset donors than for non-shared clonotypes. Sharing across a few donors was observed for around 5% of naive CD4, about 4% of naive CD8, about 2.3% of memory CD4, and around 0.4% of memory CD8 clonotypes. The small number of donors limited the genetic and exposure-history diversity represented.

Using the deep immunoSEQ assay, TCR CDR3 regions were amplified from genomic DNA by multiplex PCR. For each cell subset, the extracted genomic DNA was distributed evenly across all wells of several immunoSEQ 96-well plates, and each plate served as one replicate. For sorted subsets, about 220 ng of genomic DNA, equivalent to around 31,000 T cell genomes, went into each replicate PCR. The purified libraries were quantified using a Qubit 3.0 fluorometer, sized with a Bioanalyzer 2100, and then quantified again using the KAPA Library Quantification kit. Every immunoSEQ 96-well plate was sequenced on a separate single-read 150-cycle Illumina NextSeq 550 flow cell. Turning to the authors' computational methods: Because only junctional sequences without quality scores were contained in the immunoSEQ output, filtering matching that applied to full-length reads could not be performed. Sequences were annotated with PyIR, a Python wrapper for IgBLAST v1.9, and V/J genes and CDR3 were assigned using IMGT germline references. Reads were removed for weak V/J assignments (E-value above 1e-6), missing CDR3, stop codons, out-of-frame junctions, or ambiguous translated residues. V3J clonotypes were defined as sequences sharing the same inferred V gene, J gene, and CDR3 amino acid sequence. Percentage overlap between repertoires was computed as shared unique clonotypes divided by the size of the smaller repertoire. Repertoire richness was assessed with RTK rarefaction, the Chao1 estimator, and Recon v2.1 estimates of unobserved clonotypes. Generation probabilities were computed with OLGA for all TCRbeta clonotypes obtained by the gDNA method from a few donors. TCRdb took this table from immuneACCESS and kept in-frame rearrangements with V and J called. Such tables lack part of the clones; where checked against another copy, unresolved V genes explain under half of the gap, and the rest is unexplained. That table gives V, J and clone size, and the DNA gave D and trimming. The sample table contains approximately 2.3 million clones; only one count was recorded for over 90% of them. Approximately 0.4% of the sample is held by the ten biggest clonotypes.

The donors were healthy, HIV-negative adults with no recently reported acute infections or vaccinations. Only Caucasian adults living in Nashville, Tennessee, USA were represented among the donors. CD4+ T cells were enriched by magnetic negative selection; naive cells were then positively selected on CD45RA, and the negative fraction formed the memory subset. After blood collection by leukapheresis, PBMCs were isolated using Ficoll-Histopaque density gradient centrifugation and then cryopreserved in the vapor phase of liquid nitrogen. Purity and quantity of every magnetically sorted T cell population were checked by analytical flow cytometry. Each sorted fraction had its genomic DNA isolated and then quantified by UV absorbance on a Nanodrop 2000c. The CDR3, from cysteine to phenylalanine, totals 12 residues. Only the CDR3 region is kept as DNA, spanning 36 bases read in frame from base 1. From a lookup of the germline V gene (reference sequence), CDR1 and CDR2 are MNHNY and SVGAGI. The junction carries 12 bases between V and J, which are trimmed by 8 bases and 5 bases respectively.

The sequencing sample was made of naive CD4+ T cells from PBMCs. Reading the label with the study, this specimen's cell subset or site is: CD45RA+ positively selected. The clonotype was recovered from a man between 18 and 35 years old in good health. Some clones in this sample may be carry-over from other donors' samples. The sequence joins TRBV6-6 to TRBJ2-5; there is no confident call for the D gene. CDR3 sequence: CASGVGEETQYF. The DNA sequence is TGTGCCAGCGGGGTAGGCGAGGAGACCCAGTACTTC.